These T cell receptor beta chains were read from a single sample in a study of response to subunit inactivated influenza vaccine. One entry per CDR3 protein results from TCRdb running MiXCR on the RT-PCR reads. This sample has 540,000 or so distinct CDR3 sequences, with under 15% found just once. The source material was PBMCs from blood, sampled roughly 47 days after vaccination. The receptors stem from a man aged 50 to 60 who received an inactivated influenza vaccine. The CDR3 runs from the conserved cysteine through the conserved F or W. Fields, in order: clone size, V gene, J gene, D gene, CDR3 protein, CDR3 DNA. A D gene is named only where the DNA matches it firmly. Size is omitted from some rows. Given values are once, few, many or a class for expanded clones.

NA	TRBV7-9	TRBJ2-2	NA	CASSFRDSFTGELFF	TGTGCCAGCAGCTTTCGCGACAGCTTCACCGGGGAGCTGTTTTTT
few	TRBV27	TRBJ2-5	NA	CASRSMGHQETQYF	TGTGCCAGCAGATCCATGGGTCACCAAGAGACCCAGTACTTC
few	TRBV4-2	TRBJ1-4	TRBD1	CASSQAPGQGIGTNEKLFF	TGTGCCAGCAGCCAAGCTCCGGGACAGGGGATAGGGACTAATGAAAAACTGTTTTTT
NA	TRBV5-5	TRBJ1-4	TRBD1	CASSLGTGGHEKLFF	TGTGCCAGCAGCTTGGGCACAGGGGGACATGAAAAACTGTTTTTT
many	TRBV2	TRBJ2-7	NA	CASAHRDIRPYEQYF	TGTGCCAGCGCTCACCGGGACATCCGGCCCTACGAGCAGTACTTC
NA	TRBV24-1	TRBJ2-5	TRBD1	CATSDATGAVAETQYF	TGTGCCACCAGTGATGCGACAGGGGCGGTTGCGGAGACCCAGTACTTC
NA	TRBV20-1	TRBJ2-1	NA	CSVLAGSSYNEQFF	TGCAGTGTCTTGGCGGGTTCCTCCTACAATGAGCAGTTCTTC
few	TRBV2	TRBJ2-7	NA	CASRARDDPYEQYF	TGTGCCAGCAGGGCGAGAGACGACCCCTACGAGCAGTACTTC
few	TRBV20-1	TRBJ2-3	TRBD2	CSAGMGGGNTDTQYF	TGCAGTGCAGGGATGGGCGGGGGGAACACAGATACGCAGTATTTT
NA	TRBV6-1	TRBJ1-1	TRBD1	CASTKNLGQINTEAFF	TGTGCCAGCACTAAAAACCTGGGACAGATTAACACTGAAGCTTTCTTT
few	TRBV6-5	TRBJ2-7	NA	CASSYTTGTYEQYF	TGTGCCAGCAGTTACACGACAGGTACCTACGAGCAGTACTTC
few	TRBV27	TRBJ2-3	NA	CASSFGDFPPDTQYF	TGTGCCAGCAGTTTTGGGGACTTTCCCCCAGATACGCAGTATTTT
NA	TRBV5-1	TRBJ1-1	NA	CASSWGSRSPGANTEAFF	TGCGCCAGCAGCTGGGGTAGCAGGTCCCCAGGAGCGAACACTGAAGCTTTCTTT
NA	TRBV20-1	TRBJ2-1	TRBD2	CSAKILAGASYNEQFF	TGCAGTGCTAAAATCCTAGCGGGAGCCTCCTACAATGAGCAGTTCTTC
NA	TRBV20-1	TRBJ1-2	NA	CSARDFGRGQFDGYTF	TGCAGTGCTAGAGATTTTGGACGAGGGCAATTTGATGGCTACACCTTC
NA	TRBV9	TRBJ2-7	NA	CASSVEGGETYEQYF	TGTGCCAGCAGCGTAGAAGGGGGGGAGACCTACGAGCAGTACTTC
few	TRBV4-3	TRBJ2-7	NA	CASSQDALGSYEQYF	TGCGCCAGCAGCCAAGATGCGTTAGGCTCCTACGAGCAGTACTTC
few	TRBV4-1	TRBJ1-2	NA	CASSQERGLGYGYTF	TGCGCCAGCAGCCAAGAGAGGGGACTAGGTTATGGCTACACCTTC
NA	TRBV7-3	TRBJ2-1	TRBD2	CASSLTGTRPSEQFF	TGTGCCAGCAGTCTAACCGGGACTAGGCCGAGTGAGCAGTTCTTC
few	TRBV24-1	TRBJ2-2	TRBD2	CATSDLGLAGGLNTGELFF	TGTGCCACCAGTGATTTGGGACTAGCGGGAGGGTTAAACACCGGGGAGCTGTTTTTT
few	TRBV28	TRBJ2-5	NA	CASSFGALGGWQETQYF	TGTGCCAGCAGTTTTGGGGCGTTGGGGGGTTGGCAAGAGACCCAGTACTTC
NA	TRBV24-1	TRBJ2-7	NA	CATSDTGQSYEHYF	TGTGCCACCAGTGATACTGGACAAAGCTACGAGCATTACTTC
many	TRBV20-1	TRBJ2-7	TRBD2	CSARVGGAGGLYEQYF	TGCAGTGCTAGAGTCGGTGGTGCGGGAGGGTTGTACGAGCAGTACTTC
few	TRBV18	TRBJ2-1	TRBD2	CASSPPGRGGNEQFF	TGTGCCAGCTCACCACCGGGGCGCGGGGGGAATGAGCAGTTCTTC
many	TRBV6-1	TRBJ1-1	TRBD1	CASTRTGNTEAFF	TGTGCCAGCACCCGGACAGGGAACACTGAAGCTTTCTTT
NA	TRBV28	TRBJ2-7	TRBD1	CASSIGQGSPYEQYF	TGTGCCAGCAGTATCGGACAGGGGTCTCCCTACGAGCAGTACTTC
NA	TRBV20-1	TRBJ2-7	NA	CSARDLADEQYF	TGCAGTGCTAGAGATTTGGCTGACGAGCAGTACTTC
few	TRBV12-3/TRBV12-4	TRBJ2-1	TRBD1	CASSSSQGGEQFF	TGTGCCAGCAGTTCCTCACAGGGGGGTGAGCAGTTCTTC
many	TRBV20-1	TRBJ2-3	NA	CSAPGRPDTQYF	TGCAGTGCTCCGGGGCGCCCGGATACGCAGTATTTT
NA	TRBV29-1	TRBJ1-2	TRBD1	CSVELRRTGGWYGYTF	TGCAGCGTTGAACTCCGAAGGACAGGGGGGTGGTATGGCTACACCTTC
many	TRBV12-3/TRBV12-4	TRBJ1-5	NA	CASSLDGMSQPQHF	TGTGCCAGCAGTTTAGACGGGATGAGTCAGCCCCAGCATTTT
NA	TRBV5-1	TRBJ2-5	TRBD2	CASSQAGVPAETQYF	TGCGCCAGCAGCCAAGCGGGGGTACCCGCGGAGACCCAGTACTTC
many	TRBV4-3	TRBJ2-4	TRBD1	CASSQEGQGGIQYF	TGCGCCAGCAGCCAGGAAGGACAGGGCGGCATTCAGTACTTC
few	TRBV10-3	TRBJ2-2	TRBD1	CAIRPGQANTGELFF	TGTGCCATCAGACCGGGACAGGCGAACACCGGGGAGCTGTTTTTT
NA	TRBV5-1	TRBJ2-5	NA	CASHSGETQYF	TGCGCCAGCCACTCCGGGGAGACCCAGTACTTC
NA	TRBV5-1	TRBJ1-2	TRBD1	CASSPRGGQTRDGYGYTF	TGCGCCAGCAGCCCCCGAGGGGGACAGACCAGAGATGGCTATGGCTACACCTTC
NA	TRBV13	TRBJ2-5	NA	CASSLAGRVGQETQYF	TGTGCCAGCAGCTTAGCCGGGCGGGTGGGGCAAGAGACCCAGTACTTC
NA	TRBV12-3/TRBV12-4	TRBJ2-7	NA	CASSYDHEQYF	TGTGCCAGCAGTTATGACCACGAGCAGTACTTC
NA	TRBV9	TRBJ2-1	TRBD2	CASSVGSAGGPYEQFF	TGTGCCAGCAGCGTAGGAAGTGCGGGAGGGCCCTATGAGCAGTTCTTC
NA	TRBV7-9	TRBJ1-2	TRBD1	CASNDRGTGDYTF	TGTGCCAGCAACGACCGGGGAACAGGGGACTACACCTTC
few	TRBV4-2	TRBJ2-6	NA	CASSPLSGESSGANVLTF	TGTGCCAGCAGCCCGCTCTCAGGGGAAAGCTCTGGGGCCAACGTCCTGACTTTC
few	TRBV29-1	TRBJ1-2	NA	CSANRDGYTF	TGCAGCGCCAACAGGGATGGCTACACCTTC
few	TRBV25-1	TRBJ2-3	NA	CASSEGGVFFSTDTQYF	TGTGCCAGCAGTGAAGGTGGAGTTTTCTTCAGCACAGATACGCAGTATTTT
NA	TRBV20-1	TRBJ2-2	NA	CSAGDPNTGELFF	TGCAGTGCGGGAGACCCAAACACCGGGGAGCTGTTTTTT
few	TRBV7-3	TRBJ2-1	TRBD2	CASGLAGTNEQFF	TGTGCCAGCGGACTAGCGGGAACCAATGAGCAGTTCTTC
NA	TRBV20-1	TRBJ2-3	TRBD2	CSASSGRGPDTQYF	TGCAGTGCTAGTAGCGGGAGGGGTCCAGATACGCAGTATTTT
few	TRBV7-2	TRBJ2-5	NA	CASSPIRGGKLKGTQYF	TGTGCCAGCAGCCCCATCAGGGGGGGAAAACTAAAAGGGACCCAGTACTTC
few	TRBV12-3/TRBV12-4	TRBJ2-7	NA	CASSPWDFAYEQYF	TGTGCCAGCAGTCCCTGGGACTTTGCCTACGAGCAGTACTTC
few	TRBV6-5	TRBJ2-1	TRBD1	CASSYSDRSGEQFF	TGTGCCAGCAGTTACTCGGACAGGTCCGGTGAGCAGTTCTTC
many	TRBV24-1	TRBJ2-2	TRBD1	CATSDGTAPELFF	TGTGCCACCAGTGACGGGACAGCCCCGGAGCTGTTTTTT
NA	TRBV20-1	TRBJ1-1	TRBD1	CSARDTGARTEAFF	TGCAGTGCTAGAGATACAGGGGCGAGAACTGAAGCTTTCTTT
once	TRBV12-3/TRBV12-4	TRBJ2-2	TRBD2	CASSLSGGVSGELFF	TGTGCCAGCAGTTTAAGCGGGGGGGTCTCCGGGGAGCTGTTTTTT
NA	TRBV6-2/TRBV6-3	TRBJ1-1	NA	CASVENTEAFF	TGTGCCAGCGTGGAGAACACTGAAGCTTTCTTT
few	TRBV29-1	TRBJ2-2	NA	CSVVPGPGELFF	TGCAGCGTTGTTCCGGGGCCCGGGGAGCTGTTTTTT
many	TRBV10-3	TRBJ1-3	NA	CATRQDDSGNTIYF	TGTGCCACCAGACAGGATGACTCTGGAAACACCATATATTTT